These T cell receptor beta chains were read from a single sample in a study of shared clonotypes between healthy human individuals. The repertoire was sequenced with immunoSEQ multiplex PCR; TCRdb's copy has only in-frame clones and lacks some. Of 850,000 to 1,200,000 clones detected, 70% to 80% appear once; the ten largest clones hold over 1.3%. Source material: memory CD4+ T cells sorted from blood. Receptors originate from a man younger than 30 in good health. Each CDR3 is given with its conserved first and last residue. D genes are given only for firm matches. Expanded clones get a size class; other rows say once, few or many, or leave the size out.

size	V	D	J	DNA	CDR3
NA	TRBV28	NA	TRBJ1-3	TGTGCCAGCAGCACCCCGGGACCCCGAAGGTCTGGAAACACCATATATTTT	CASSTPGPRRSGNTIYF
NA	TRBV6-6	TRBD1	TRBJ1-2	TGTGCCAGCAGTGACAGAACAGGGGCGCTAGGCTACACCTTC	CASSDRTGALGYTF
NA	TRBV7-8	NA	TRBJ2-1	TGTGCCAGCAGCCCCCGGGCGGGTTACAATGAGCAGTTCTTC	CASSPRAGYNEQFF
NA	TRBV28	TRBD1	TRBJ2-7	TGTGCCAGCAGTTCCTCCGGGACAGGGCGCTACGAGCAGTACTTC	CASSSSGTGRYEQYF
NA	TRBV6-1	TRBD1	TRBJ2-7	TGTGCCAGCAGTGCCCGGGACAGGGACTACGAGCAGTACTTC	CASSARDRDYEQYF
NA	TRBV27	NA	TRBJ2-6	TGTGCCAGCAGTTTTTTCGCGGGGGCCAACGTCCTGACTTTC	CASSFFAGANVLTF
NA	TRBV28	TRBD1	TRBJ2-7	TGTGCCAGCAGCAATCCGGACAGGGCGCTGGGCCACGAGCAGTACTTC	CASSNPDRALGHEQYF
few	TRBV7-8	TRBD2	TRBJ2-1	TGTGCCAGCAGCCTTACCTGGACTAGCTTTGATGAGCAGTTCTTC	CASSLTWTSFDEQFF
NA	TRBV10-3	NA	TRBJ2-2	TGTGCCATCACGGGGACCGGGGAGCTGTTTTTT	CAITGTGELFF
NA	TRBV30	NA	TRBJ1-4	TGTGCCTGGAGTTTAGGGACGGTTAGTAATGAAAAACTGTTTTTT	CAWSLGTVSNEKLFF
NA	TRBV7-6	NA	TRBJ2-7	TGTGCCAGCAGCCAAGAGCTCCTCTCCGAGCAGTACTTC	CASSQELLSEQYF
few	TRBV7-2	NA	TRBJ2-3	TGTGCCAGCAGCGCCGGAGCAGGGGATACGCAGTATTTT	CASSAGAGDTQYF
NA	TRBV7-2	NA	TRBJ2-1	TGTGCCAGCCGACTTGGGCTAGATTATGAGCAGTTCTTC	CASRLGLDYEQFF
NA	TRBV7-2	NA	TRBJ1-1	TGTGCCAGCAGCTTAAGACACGGGAACACTGAAGCTTTCTTT	CASSLRHGNTEAFF
once	TRBV5-6	NA	TRBJ2-2	TGTGCCAGCAGTTTTGGACTGAACACCGGGGAGCTGTTTTTT	CASSFGLNTGELFF
NA	TRBV28	TRBD2	TRBJ2-1	TGTGCCAGCAGTTATACCGCCCACCAGCGGGGGGAGAGCTCCTACAATGAGCAGTTCTTC	CASSYTAHQRGESSYNEQFF
many	TRBV19	NA	TRBJ1-1	TGTGCCAGTTGCGGCAGTTTGAACACTGAAGCTTTCTTT	CASCGSLNTEAFF
NA	TRBV5-6	TRBD1	TRBJ1-1	TGTGCCAGCAGCTTGCGGACAGGGGGAACTGAAGCTTTCTTT	CASSLRTGGTEAFF
few	TRBV19	TRBD1	TRBJ1-5	TGTGCCAGTATGACCAGGGGGGATCAGCCCCAGCATTTT	CASMTRGDQPQHF
NA	TRBV2	NA	TRBJ2-7	TGTGCCAGCCGCGGGGACCCCTACGAGCAGTACTTC	CASRGDPYEQYF
NA	TRBV5-1	TRBD2	TRBJ2-2	TGCGCCAGCAGCTCTGGCGGGACTAGTACCGGGGAGCTGTTTTTT	CASSSGGTSTGELFF
NA	TRBV5-1	TRBD2	TRBJ2-2	TGCGCCAGCAGCTTACGACTAGCGGGGACTAACACCGGGGAGCTGTTTTTT	CASSLRLAGTNTGELFF
NA	TRBV28	NA	TRBJ1-2	TGTGCCAGCAGTCCATTAAGCGTTAACTATGGCTACACCTTC	CASSPLSVNYGYTF
NA	TRBV6-5	NA	TRBJ2-7	TGTGCCAGCAGTTACCACAGGTACGGGATCTACGAGCAGTACTTC	CASSYHRYGIYEQYF